This T cell receptor (gamma chain) was sequenced during a study of gamma delta lymphoproliferative disorders and STAT genes. TCRdb processed the multiplex PCR reads again with the CATT caller. The sample includes 4,500 to 5,000 gamma-chain clones, approximately 7.9% of them seen just once. Sequencing used genomic DNA taken from PBMCs of patients and controls. The J segment lost 0 bases and the V segment lost 8 bases, leaving 11 bases of the junction unmatched. This CDR3 region has 15 residues. By sample fraction, this clone is medium-sized (0.01 to 0.1%). The TCR originated in a human donor in good health. Sequencing was done on a sample of blood. The rearrangement links TRGV10 to TRGJ1 or TRGJ2. TCRdb carries no J gene annotation; the J gene was assigned here by matching the DNA with germline. TRGV10 is flagged as an ORF with uncertain function. CDR3 in amino acids: CAAWDYTWNYYKKLF. The CDR3 DNA is TGTGCTGCGTGGGATTATACCTGGAATTATTATAAGAAACTCTTT.